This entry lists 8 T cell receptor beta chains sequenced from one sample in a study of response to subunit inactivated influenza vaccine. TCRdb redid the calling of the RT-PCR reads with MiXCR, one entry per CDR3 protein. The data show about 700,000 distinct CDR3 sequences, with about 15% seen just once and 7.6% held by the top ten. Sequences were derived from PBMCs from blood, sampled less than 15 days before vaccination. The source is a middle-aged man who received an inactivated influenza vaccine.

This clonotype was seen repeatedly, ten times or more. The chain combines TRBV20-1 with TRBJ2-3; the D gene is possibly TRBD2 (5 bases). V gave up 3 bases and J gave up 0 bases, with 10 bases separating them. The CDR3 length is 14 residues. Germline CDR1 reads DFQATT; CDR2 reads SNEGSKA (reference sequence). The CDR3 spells CSASGETSTDTQYF. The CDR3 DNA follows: TGCAGTGCTAGCGGGGAGACTAGCACAGATACGCAGTATTTT.

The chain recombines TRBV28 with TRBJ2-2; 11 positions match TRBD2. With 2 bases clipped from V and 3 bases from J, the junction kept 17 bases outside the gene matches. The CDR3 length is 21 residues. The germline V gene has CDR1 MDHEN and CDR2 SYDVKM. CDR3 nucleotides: TGTGCCAGCAGTTTAAGCCCCAAGTTACTAGCGGGGGTACGATACACCGGGGAGCTGTTTTTT. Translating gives CASSLSPKLLAGVRYTGELFF.

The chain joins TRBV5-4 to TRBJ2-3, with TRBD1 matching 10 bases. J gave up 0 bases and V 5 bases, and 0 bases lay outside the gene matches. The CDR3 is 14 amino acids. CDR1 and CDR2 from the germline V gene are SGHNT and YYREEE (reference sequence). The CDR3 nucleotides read TGTGCCAGCAGGGACAGGGGGAGCACAGATACGCAGTATTTT. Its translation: CASRDRGSTDTQYF.

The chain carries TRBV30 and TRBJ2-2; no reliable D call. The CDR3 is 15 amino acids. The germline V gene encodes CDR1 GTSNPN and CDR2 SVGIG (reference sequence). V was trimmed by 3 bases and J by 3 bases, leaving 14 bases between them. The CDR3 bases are TGTGCCTGGAGCCCACCCCGCCCTGACACCGGGGAGCTGTTTTTT. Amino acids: CAWSPPRPDTGELFF.

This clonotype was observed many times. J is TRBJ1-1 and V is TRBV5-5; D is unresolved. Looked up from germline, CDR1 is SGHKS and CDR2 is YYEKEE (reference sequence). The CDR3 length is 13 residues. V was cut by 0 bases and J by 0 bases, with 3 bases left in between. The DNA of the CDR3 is TGTGCCAGCAGCTTGGACGTGAACACTGAAGCTTTCTTT. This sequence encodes CASSLDVNTEAFF.

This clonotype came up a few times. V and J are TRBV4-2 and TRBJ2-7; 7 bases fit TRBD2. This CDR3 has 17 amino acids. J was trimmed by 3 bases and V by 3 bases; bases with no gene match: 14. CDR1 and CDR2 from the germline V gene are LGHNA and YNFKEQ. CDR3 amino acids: CASSHSPGTISYYEQYF. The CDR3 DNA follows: TGTGCCAGCAGCCACTCACCTGGGACTATCTCCTACTACGAGCAGTACTTC.

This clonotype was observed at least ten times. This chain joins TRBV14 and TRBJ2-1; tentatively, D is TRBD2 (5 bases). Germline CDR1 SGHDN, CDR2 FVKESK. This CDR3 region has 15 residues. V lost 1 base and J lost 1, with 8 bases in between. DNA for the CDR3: TGTGCCAGCAGCCAAGTCGGGGTGTCCTACAATGAGCAGTTCTTC. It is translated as CASSQVGVSYNEQFF.

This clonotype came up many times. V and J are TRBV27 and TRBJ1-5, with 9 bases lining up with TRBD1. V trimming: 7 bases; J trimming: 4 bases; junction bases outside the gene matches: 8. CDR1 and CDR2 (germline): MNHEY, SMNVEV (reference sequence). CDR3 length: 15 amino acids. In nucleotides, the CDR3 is TGTGCCAGCAAACCGGGACAGGGTCGGAATCAGCCCCAGCATTTT. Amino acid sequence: CASKPGQGRNQPQHF.